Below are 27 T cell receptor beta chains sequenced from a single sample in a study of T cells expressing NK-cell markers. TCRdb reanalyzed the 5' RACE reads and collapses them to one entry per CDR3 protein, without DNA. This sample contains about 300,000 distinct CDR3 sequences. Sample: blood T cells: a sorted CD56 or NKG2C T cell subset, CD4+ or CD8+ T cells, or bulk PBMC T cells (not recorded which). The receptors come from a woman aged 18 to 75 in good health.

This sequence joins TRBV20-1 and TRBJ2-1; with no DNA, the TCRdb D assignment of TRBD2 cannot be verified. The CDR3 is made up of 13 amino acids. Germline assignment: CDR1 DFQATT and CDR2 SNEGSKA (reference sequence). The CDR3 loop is CSAPGLKTNEQFF.

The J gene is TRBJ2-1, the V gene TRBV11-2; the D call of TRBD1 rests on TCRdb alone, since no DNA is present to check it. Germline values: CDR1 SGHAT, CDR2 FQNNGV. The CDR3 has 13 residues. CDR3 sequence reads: CASSFPDVHEQFF.

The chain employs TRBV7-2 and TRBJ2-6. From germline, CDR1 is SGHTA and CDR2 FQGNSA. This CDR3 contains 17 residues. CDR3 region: CASSYRSLSAGANVLTF.

The chain's CDR3 is CASSFHGGWGETQYF. V is TRBV5-5 and J is TRBJ2-5. CDR1 and CDR2 from the germline V gene are SGHKS and YYEKEE (reference sequence). The CDR3 sequence is 15 residues long.

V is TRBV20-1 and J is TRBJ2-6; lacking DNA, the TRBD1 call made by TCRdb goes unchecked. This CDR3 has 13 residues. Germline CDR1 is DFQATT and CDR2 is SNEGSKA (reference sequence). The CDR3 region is CSAIETVANVLTF.

The CDR3: CASSDQRGAQNTGELFF. This chain links TRBV2 with TRBJ2-2; absent DNA, TCRdb's TRBD2 call cannot be checked. The V gene's germline CDR1 is SNHLY and CDR2 FYNNEI. The length of the CDR3 is 17 residues.

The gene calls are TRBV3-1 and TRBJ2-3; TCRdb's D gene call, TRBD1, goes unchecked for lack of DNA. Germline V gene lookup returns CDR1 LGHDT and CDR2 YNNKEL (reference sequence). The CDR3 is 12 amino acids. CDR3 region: CASSQPRNTQYF.

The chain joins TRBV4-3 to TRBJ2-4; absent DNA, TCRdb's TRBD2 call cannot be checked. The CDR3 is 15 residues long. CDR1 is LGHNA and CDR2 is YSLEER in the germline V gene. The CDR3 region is CASSQDSGRKNIQYF.

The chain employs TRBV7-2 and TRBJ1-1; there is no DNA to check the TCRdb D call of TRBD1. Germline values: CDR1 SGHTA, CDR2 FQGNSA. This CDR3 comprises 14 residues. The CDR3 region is CASSLGGGSSEAFF.

The CDR3 is CASSLSQANSGANVLTF. This sequence joins TRBV5-1 and TRBJ2-6. From germline, CDR1 is SGHRS and CDR2 YFSETQ. The CDR3 extends over 17 amino acids.

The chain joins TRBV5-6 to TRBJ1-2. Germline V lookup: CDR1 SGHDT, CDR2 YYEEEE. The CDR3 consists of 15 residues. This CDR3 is CASSLGAGSPYGYTF.

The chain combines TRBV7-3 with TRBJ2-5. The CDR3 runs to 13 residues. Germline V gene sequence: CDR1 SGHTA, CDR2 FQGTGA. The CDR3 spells CASSFGNRETQYF.

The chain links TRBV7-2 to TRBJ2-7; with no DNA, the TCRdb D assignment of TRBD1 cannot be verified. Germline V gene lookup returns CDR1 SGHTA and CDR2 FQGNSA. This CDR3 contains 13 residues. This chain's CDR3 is CASSPSGPYEQYF.

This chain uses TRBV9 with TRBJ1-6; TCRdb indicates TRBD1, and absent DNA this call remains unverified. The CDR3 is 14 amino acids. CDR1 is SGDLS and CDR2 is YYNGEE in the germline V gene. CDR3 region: CASSGWTVNSPLHF. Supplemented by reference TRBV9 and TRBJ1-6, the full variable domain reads DSGVTQTPKHLITATGQRVTLRCSPRSGDLSVYWYQQSLDQGLQFLIQYYNGEERAKGNILERFSAQQFPDLHSELNLSSLELGDSALYFCASSGWTVNSPLHFGNGTRLTVT.

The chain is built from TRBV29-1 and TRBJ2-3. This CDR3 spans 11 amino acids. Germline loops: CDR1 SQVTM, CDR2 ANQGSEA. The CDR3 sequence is CSVKPTDTQYF.

The CDR3 spells CASSPRGTGLTDTQYF. V usage is TRBV7-2 and J usage is TRBJ2-3; TCRdb's assignment of TRBD1 cannot be checked, as there is no DNA. Germline CDR1 reads SGHTA; CDR2 reads FQGNSA. This CDR3 region has 16 residues.

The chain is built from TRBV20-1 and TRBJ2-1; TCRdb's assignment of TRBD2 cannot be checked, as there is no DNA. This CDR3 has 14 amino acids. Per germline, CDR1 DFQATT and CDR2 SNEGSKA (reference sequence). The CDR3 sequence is CSARDLGLAGGQFF.

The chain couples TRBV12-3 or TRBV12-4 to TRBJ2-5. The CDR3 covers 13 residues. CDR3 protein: CASSSTEQETQYF.

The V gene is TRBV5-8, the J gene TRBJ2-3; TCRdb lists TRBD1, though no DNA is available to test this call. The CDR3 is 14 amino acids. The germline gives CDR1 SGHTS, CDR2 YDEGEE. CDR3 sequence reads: CASTFGQGTDTQYF.

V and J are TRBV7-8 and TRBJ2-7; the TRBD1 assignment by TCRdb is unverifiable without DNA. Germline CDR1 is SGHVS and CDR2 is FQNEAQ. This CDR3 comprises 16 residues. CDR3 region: CASSSPSGQAFYEQYF.

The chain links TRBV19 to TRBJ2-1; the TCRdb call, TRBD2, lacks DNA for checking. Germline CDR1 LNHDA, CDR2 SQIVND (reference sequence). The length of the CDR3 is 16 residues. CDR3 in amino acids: CASSIGRLAGGDEQFF.

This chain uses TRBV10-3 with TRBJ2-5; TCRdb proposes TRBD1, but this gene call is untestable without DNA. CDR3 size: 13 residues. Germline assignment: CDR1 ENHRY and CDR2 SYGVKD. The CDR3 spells CAIKTGWGETQYF.

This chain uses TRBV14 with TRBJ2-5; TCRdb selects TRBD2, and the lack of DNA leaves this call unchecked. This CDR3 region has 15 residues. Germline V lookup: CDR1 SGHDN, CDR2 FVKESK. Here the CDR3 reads CASSHLLDTKETQYF.

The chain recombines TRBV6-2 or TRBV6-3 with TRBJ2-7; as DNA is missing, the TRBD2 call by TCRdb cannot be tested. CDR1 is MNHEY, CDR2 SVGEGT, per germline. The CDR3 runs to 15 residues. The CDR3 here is CASSGGLAPVGEQYF.

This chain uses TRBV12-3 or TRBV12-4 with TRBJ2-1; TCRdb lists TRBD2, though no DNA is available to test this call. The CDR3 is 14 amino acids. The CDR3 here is CASSLLGGRPEQFF.

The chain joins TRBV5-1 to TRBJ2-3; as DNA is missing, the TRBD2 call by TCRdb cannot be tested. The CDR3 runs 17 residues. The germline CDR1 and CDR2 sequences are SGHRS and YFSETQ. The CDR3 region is CASSPRLGGSATDTQYF.

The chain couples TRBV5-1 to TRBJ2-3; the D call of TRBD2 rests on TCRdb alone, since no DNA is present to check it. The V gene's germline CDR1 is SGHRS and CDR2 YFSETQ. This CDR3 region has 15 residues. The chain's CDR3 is CASSLGDLRTDTQYF.